These T cell receptor beta chains were read from a single sample in a study of T cells expressing NK-cell markers. Using the 5' RACE reads, TCRdb records one entry per CDR3 protein without DNA. The table for this sample gives some 440,000 distinct CDR3 sequences. Input material: blood T cells: a sorted CD56 or NKG2C T cell subset, CD4+ or CD8+ T cells, or bulk PBMC T cells (not recorded which). The receptors come from a woman aged 50 to 60 in good health. CDR3s include the opening cysteine and the closing phenylalanine or tryptophan.

v_call,j_call,cdr3_aa
TRBV6-5,TRBJ2-7,CASSYSTGGWYEQYF
TRBV19,TRBJ2-1,CASSMAWNEQFF
TRBV29-1,TRBJ2-3,CSVSGASGASDTQYF
TRBV4-1,TRBJ1-6,CASSHGRGGTYNSPLHF
TRBV5-6,TRBJ1-5,CASSSEAAGNQPQHF
TRBV14,TRBJ2-6,CASRSTGTDISGANVLTF
TRBV12-3/TRBV12-4,TRBJ1-4,CASRSLTGGNEKLFF
TRBV2,TRBJ2-3,CASSEYGGSASDTQYF
TRBV29-1,TRBJ2-7,CSAVSARSYEQYF
TRBV3-1,TRBJ2-1,CASSQDLGRNEQFF